These T cell receptor beta chains were read from a single sample in a study of CD8+CD57+ T cells in acquired aplastic anemia. One entry per CDR3 protein results from TCRdb running MiXCR on the reads. The top ten hold almost 8.5% of the sample, which has some 140,000 distinct CDR3 sequences, 35% to 50% seen once. The sample comprised sorted CD4+, CD8+, or CD8+CD57+ T cells (not recorded which) from PBMCs. These receptors all stem from a human donor in good health, serving as a control. Each CDR3 is given with its conserved first and last residue. A D gene is named only where the DNA matches it firmly. Clone size is not always given. Where it is, it says once, few, many or a class for expanded clones.

v_call d_call clone_size cdr3_aa
TRBV10-3 TRBD1 . CAISESQGAASEQYF
TRBV30 . many CAWSVQGTKEQYF
TRBV19 TRBD1 few CASSMPDREGYTF
TRBV29-1 . . CSVDKDRRNYGYTF
TRBV20-1 . many CSASRAGTNEKLFF
TRBV7-6 . . CASTHTGETQYF
TRBV12-3/TRBV12-4 . . CASNLWGTEAFF
TRBV11-1 TRBD2 . CASNKGAGGDTGELFF
TRBV13 . . CASSFPGLGSEQYF
TRBV3-1 . many CASSGGSYEQYF
TRBV24-1 . . CATSDGVRSNQPQHF
TRBV2 . . CASKTQGYQPQHF
TRBV5-4 . once CASSPGLYEQFF
TRBV28 . few CAAGPRDTLRNTEAFF
TRBV20-1 TRBD1 many CSATFRTGSGGSYNEQFF
TRBV7-9 . . CASSLRPDGGYTF
TRBV7-9 . many CASSRTSGLSSTGELFF
TRBV2 . . CASSESSQVGQFF
TRBV20-1 . many CSATHPIQGTYEQYF
TRBV7-6 . once CASSDTGLDGYTF
TRBV9 . . CASSEDSYDQPQHF
TRBV24-1 . few CATDRGAGVNTEAFF
TRBV10-3 . many CAISAGGAQTGELFF
TRBV11-3 TRBD2 . CASSLVGLGGSLGETQYF